Listed here are 8 T cell receptor beta chains from one sample, sequenced in a study of response to subunit inactivated influenza vaccine. Via MiXCR, TCRdb re-called the RT-PCR reads, giving one row per CDR3 protein. The profile shows 700,000 to 900,000 distinct CDR3 sequences, 21% of them singletons. This sample comprised PBMCs from blood, obtained about 5 days after vaccination. These receptors were collected from a man in his fifties who received an inactivated influenza vaccine.

The CDR3 coding sequence is TGTGCCACCAGCCGGGGGATTTCAAGGGGCGCGAGCAATCAGCCCCAGCATTTT. It yields the protein CATSRGISRGASNQPQHF. The genes are TRBV15 and TRBJ1-5; weak D call: TRBD1 (5 bases). V gave up 5 bases and J gave up 1 base, with 21 bases separating them. The CDR3 loop spans 18 amino acids. Germline V gene sequence: CDR1 LNHNV, CDR2 YYDKDF (reference sequence).

The chain carries TRBV4-3 and TRBJ2-2; 13 bases match TRBD2. Germline CDR1 LGHNA, CDR2 YSLEER. The ends lost 4 bases at V and 3 bases at J; junction bases unmatched: 8. The CDR3 is 18 amino acids. CDR3 protein: CASSPHEGLAGYTGELFF. The CDR3 bases are TGCGCCAGCAGCCCACATGAGGGACTAGCGGGGTACACCGGGGAGCTGTTTTTT.

The V gene is TRBV3-1, the J gene TRBJ1-2; 9 bases match TRBD1. The CDR3 spans 15 residues. The V gene end was trimmed by 4 bases and the J gene end by 3 bases; junction bases not matched to a gene: 6. CDR1 is LGHDT, CDR2 YNNKEL, per germline (reference sequence). The DNA for the CDR3 is TGTGCCAGCAGCCCAACCCGGACAGGGGACTATGGCTACACCTTC. Residues: CASSPTRTGDYGYTF.

The chain combines TRBV6-1 with TRBJ2-5, with TRBD2 matching over 9 bases. From germline, CDR1 is MNHNS and CDR2 SASEGT. J lost 5 bases, V lost 4 bases, and 14 bases had no gene match. The CDR3 length is 17 residues. Here the CDR3 DNA reads TGTGCCAGCAGTGGCCCGTTCGTGCGGGAGGGGGGGGAGACCCAGTACTTC. This encodes CASSGPFVREGGETQYF.

This clonotype was detected once. The V call is TRBV20-1, the J call TRBJ2-5; possibly TRBD1 for D (5 bases). Germline CDR1 reads DFQATT; CDR2 reads SNEGSKA (reference sequence). There are 14 residues in the CDR3. As DNA, the CDR3 is TGCAGCCCCCGAATGTACAGGTACCAAGAGACCCAGTACTTC. This encodes CSPRMYRYQETQYF.

The table lists this clonotype with a few counts. V and J are TRBV12-3 or TRBV12-4 and TRBJ2-3; 9 nucleotides match TRBD1. The J segment lost 5 bases and the V segment lost 7 bases, leaving 10 bases of the junction unmatched. The CDR3 has 15 amino acids. CDR3 region: CASNNPTGGIDTQYF. DNA of the CDR3: TGTGCCAGCAATAATCCGACAGGGGGGATAGATACGCAGTATTTT.

The chain recombines TRBV20-1 with TRBJ1-6; unclear D gene. Trimming took 0 bases from V and 9 from J, leaving 15 bases between them. The CDR3 runs 15 residues. Germline V gene sequence: CDR1 DFQATT, CDR2 SNEGSKA (reference sequence). The CDR3 sequence: CSAREKSSFGSPLHF. The CDR3 nucleotides read TGCAGTGCTAGAGAAAAAAGTTCTTTTGGTTCACCCCTCCACTTT.

This clonotype was found a few times. The chain employs TRBV11-2 and TRBJ2-7; perhaps TRBD2 as D (6 bases). The CDR3 is made up of 14 amino acids. Germline CDR1 is SGHAT and CDR2 is FQNNGV. The V and J ends lost 1 base and 2 bases respectively, with 9 bases between them. CDR3 bases: TGTGCCAGCAGCTTAGTCAGGAGGGCCTACGAGCAGTACTTC. Its translation is CASSLVRRAYEQYF.